This T cell receptor beta chain is from a study of blood T cell dynamics during melanoma immunotherapy. Study context: Standard first-line treatment here was pembrolizumab or nivolumab plus ipilimumab in metastatic melanoma. Study-wide results and limits: Whether repertoire-driving clones were melanoma-specific could not be determined.

With regard to this clone: Antigen specificity is unknown.

Trimming removed 2 bases from V and 5 bases from J; junction bases left unmatched: 4. Looked up from germline, CDR1 is SGHNT and CDR2 is YYREEE (reference sequence). The CDR3 runs 15 residues. Generated by immunoSEQ multiplex PCR, the TCRdb table keeps only in-frame clones and is missing some. The sample consists of about 8,500 clones, roughly 80% of them appearing once. Documented time point: pre-treatment baseline. Patients had no prior systemic cancer treatment, immunosuppressants or other active cancers. The material sequenced was blood, taken from a patient treated with checkpoint blockade. The chain carries TRBV5-4 and TRBJ1-6, with 7 bases lining up with TRBD1. The source of this sequence is a human donor with melanoma. The CDR3 region is CASSFGQVNNSPLHF. CDR3 DNA sequence: TGTGCCAGCAGCTTTGGACAGGTGAATAATTCACCCCTCCACTTT.